This TCR beta chain was retrieved from a study of cytomegalovirus exposure and HLA in healthy donors. Study results and caveats: Rare TCR sequences dominated, though some public TCRs recurred in many donors.

V was pared by 4 bases and J by 3 bases, with 2 bases of the junction left unmatched. This CDR3 comprises 15 residues. CDR1 is LGHNA and CDR2 is YNFKEQ in the germline V gene. Concerning this clone itself: As yet, its antigen is unknown. Other DNA sequences within the sample encode an identical CDR3.

The primer mix had 60 Vbeta and 13 Jbeta primers. Generated by immunoSEQ multiplex PCR, the TCRdb table keeps only in-frame clones and is missing some. The top ten hold 1.5% to 2% of the sample, which has 95,000 to 150,000 clones, 75% to 90% seen once. The source is a man aged 40-55 years in good health and CMV-seronegative. Sequenced material: PBMCs. The J gene is TRBJ2-3, the V gene TRBV4-2; 12 bases are shared with TRBD2. The CDR3 DNA follows: TGTGCCAGCAGCCCTCTAGCGGGAGGGACAGATACGCAGTATTTT. It translates to CASSPLAGGTDTQYF.